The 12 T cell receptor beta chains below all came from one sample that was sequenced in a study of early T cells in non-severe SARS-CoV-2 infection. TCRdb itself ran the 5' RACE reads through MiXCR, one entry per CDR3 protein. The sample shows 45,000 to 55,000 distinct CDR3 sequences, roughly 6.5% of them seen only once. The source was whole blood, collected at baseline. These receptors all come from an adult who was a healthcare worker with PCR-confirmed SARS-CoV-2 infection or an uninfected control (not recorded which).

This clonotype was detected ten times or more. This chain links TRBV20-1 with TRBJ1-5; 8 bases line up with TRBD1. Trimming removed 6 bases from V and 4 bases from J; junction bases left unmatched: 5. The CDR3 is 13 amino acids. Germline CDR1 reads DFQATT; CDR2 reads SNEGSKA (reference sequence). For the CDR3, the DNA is TGCAGTGCACGGGACAGGACTAATCAGCCCCAGCATTTT. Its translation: CSARDRTNQPQHF.

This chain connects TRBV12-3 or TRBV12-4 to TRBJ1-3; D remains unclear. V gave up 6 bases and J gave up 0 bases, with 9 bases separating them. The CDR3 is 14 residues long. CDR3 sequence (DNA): TGTGCCAGCAGGGTAGTTACCTCTGGAAACACCATATATTTT. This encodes CASRVVTSGNTIYF.

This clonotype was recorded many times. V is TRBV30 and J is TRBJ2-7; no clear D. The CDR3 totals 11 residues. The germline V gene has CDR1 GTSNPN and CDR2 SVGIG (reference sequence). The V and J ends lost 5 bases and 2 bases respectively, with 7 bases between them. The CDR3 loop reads CAWQDPYEQYF. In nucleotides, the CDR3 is TGTGCCTGGCAAGACCCCTACGAGCAGTACTTC.

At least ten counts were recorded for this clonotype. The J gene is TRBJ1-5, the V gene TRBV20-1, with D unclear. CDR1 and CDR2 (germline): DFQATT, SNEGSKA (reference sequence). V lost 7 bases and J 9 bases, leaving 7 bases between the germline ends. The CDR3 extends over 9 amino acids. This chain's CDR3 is CSVGVPQHF. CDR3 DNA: TGCAGTGTAGGCGTGCCCCAGCATTTT.

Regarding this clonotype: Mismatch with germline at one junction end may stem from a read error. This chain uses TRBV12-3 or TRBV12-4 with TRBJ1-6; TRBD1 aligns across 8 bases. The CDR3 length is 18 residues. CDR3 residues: CASSRTGTGSSYKSPLHF. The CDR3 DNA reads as TGTGCCAGCAGCCGTACCGGGACAGGAAGCTCCTATAAATCACCCCTCCACTTT.

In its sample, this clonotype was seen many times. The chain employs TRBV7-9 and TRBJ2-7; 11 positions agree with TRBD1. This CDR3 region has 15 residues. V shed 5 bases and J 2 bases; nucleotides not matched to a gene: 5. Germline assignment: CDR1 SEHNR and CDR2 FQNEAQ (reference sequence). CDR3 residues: CASSPPGQGAYEQYF. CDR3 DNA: TGTGCCAGCAGCCCTCCGGGACAGGGGGCCTACGAGCAGTACTTC.

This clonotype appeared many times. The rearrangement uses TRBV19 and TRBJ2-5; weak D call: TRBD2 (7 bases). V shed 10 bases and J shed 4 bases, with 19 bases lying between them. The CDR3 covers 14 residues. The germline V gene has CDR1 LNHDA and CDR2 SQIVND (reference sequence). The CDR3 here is CATRKGGGGETQYF. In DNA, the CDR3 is TGTGCCACCCGGAAAGGGGGAGGGGGAGAGACCCAGTACTTC.

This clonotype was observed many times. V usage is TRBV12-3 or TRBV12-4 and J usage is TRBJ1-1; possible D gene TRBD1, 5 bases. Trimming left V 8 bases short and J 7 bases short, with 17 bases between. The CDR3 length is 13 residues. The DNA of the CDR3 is TGTGCCAGCCGCCCCGAGGGGTATGGTGAAGCTTTCTTT. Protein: CASRPEGYGEAFF.

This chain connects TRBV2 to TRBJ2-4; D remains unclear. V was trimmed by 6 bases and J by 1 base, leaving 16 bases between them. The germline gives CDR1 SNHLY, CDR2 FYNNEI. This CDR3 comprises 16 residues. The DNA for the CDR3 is TGTGCCAGCAGCGCCGTACTCACCTCTGCCAAAAACATTCAGTACTTC. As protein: CASSAVLTSAKNIQYF. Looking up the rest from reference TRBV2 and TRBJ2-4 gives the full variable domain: EPEVTQTPSHQVTQMGQEVILRCVPISNHLYFYWYRQILGQKVEFLVSFYNNEISEKSEIFDDQFSVERPDGSNFTLKIRSTKLEDSAMYFCASSAVLTSAKNIQYFGAGTRLSVL.

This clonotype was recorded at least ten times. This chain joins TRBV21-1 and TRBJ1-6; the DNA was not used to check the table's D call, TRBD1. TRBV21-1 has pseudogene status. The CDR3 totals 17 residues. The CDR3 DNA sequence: TGTGCCAGCAGCAAAGCGAGGACAGGGACCTATAATTCACCCCTCCACTTT. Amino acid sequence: CASSKARTGTYNSPLHF.

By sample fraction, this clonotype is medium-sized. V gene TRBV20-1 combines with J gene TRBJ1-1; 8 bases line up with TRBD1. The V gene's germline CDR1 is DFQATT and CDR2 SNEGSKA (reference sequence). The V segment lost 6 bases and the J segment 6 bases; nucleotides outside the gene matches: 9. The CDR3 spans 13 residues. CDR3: CSAPQGDHSEAFF. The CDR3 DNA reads TGCAGTGCCCCACAGGGGGATCATTCTGAAGCTTTCTTT.

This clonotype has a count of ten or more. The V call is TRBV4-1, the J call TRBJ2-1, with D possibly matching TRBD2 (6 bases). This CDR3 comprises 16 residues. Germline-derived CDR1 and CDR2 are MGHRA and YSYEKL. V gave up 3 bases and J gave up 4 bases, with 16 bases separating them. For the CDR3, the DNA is TGCGCCAGCAGCCACCCGTCCCGGGAGAGATACAATGAGCAGTTCTTC. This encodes CASSHPSRERYNEQFF.